This T cell receptor beta chain was captured in a study of vaccination effects on CD4 cells after COVID-19. This clone was counted a few times. The target antigen is unknown. Here immunoSEQ multiplex PCR was the method, and the copy in TCRdb shows in-frame clones only, minus some. Among some 50,000 clones listed, roughly three fifths were seen once. Germline lookup yields CDR1 LNHNV and CDR2 YYDKDF (reference sequence). The germline V and J ends were trimmed by 6 bases and 0 bases, with 17 bases remaining between them. This CDR3 contains 17 residues. After roughly 9 days in culture, the CD4+ T cells were isolated.

The gene calls are TRBV15 and TRBJ1-4, with D uncertain. The sequence derives from a human donor who received a COVID-19 vaccine. Source: CD4+ T cells from PBMCs cultured without peptide, taken before COVID-19 vaccination. CDR3 amino acids: CATRGIWGGPTNEKLFF. In DNA, the CDR3 is TGTGCCACCAGGGGGATCTGGGGAGGGCCAACTAATGAAAAACTGTTTTTT.